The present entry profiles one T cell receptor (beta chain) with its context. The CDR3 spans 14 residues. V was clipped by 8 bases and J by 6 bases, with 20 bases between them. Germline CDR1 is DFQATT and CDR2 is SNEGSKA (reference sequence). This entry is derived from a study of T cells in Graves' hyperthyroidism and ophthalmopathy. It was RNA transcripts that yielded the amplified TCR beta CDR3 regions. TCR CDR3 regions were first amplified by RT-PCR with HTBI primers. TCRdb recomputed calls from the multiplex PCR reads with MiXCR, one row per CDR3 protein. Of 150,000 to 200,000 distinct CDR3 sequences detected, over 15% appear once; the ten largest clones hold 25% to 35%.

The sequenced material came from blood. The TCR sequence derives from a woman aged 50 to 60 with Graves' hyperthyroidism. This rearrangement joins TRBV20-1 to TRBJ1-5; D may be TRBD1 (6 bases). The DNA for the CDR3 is TGCAGTTTCACGACCGACAGGTCCGGTCAGCCCCAGCATTTT. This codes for CSFTTDRSGQPQHF.